This T cell receptor (beta chain) was retrieved from a study of OX40 agonist ivuxolimab in advanced cancers. General study points: The study found that CD8+ T cells averaged more expanded clones than CD4+.

In the case of this clone: Antigen: not known.

Trimming left V 4 bases short and J 7 bases short, with 17 bases between. The CDR3 contains 15 residues. Germline assignment: CDR1 LNHDA and CDR2 SQIVND (reference sequence). Only in-frame clones appear in the TCRdb table, and some are missing; sequencing was by immunoSEQ multiplex PCR. This sample carries tens of thousands of clones, around 83% of them seen once, and the ten largest clones take around 2%. This chain connects TRBV19 to TRBJ1-3; weak D call: TRBD1 (5 bases). The source is an adult with an advanced solid tumor such as melanoma, head and neck, liver or kidney cancer. The sample in question was CD4+ or CD8+ T cells sorted from blood, obtained in a trial of the OX40 agonist ivuxolimab. The DNA of the CDR3 is TGTGCCAGTAGTAGGACCGGGACCGCCGCCAACACCATATATTTT. It codes for CASSRTGTAANTIYF.